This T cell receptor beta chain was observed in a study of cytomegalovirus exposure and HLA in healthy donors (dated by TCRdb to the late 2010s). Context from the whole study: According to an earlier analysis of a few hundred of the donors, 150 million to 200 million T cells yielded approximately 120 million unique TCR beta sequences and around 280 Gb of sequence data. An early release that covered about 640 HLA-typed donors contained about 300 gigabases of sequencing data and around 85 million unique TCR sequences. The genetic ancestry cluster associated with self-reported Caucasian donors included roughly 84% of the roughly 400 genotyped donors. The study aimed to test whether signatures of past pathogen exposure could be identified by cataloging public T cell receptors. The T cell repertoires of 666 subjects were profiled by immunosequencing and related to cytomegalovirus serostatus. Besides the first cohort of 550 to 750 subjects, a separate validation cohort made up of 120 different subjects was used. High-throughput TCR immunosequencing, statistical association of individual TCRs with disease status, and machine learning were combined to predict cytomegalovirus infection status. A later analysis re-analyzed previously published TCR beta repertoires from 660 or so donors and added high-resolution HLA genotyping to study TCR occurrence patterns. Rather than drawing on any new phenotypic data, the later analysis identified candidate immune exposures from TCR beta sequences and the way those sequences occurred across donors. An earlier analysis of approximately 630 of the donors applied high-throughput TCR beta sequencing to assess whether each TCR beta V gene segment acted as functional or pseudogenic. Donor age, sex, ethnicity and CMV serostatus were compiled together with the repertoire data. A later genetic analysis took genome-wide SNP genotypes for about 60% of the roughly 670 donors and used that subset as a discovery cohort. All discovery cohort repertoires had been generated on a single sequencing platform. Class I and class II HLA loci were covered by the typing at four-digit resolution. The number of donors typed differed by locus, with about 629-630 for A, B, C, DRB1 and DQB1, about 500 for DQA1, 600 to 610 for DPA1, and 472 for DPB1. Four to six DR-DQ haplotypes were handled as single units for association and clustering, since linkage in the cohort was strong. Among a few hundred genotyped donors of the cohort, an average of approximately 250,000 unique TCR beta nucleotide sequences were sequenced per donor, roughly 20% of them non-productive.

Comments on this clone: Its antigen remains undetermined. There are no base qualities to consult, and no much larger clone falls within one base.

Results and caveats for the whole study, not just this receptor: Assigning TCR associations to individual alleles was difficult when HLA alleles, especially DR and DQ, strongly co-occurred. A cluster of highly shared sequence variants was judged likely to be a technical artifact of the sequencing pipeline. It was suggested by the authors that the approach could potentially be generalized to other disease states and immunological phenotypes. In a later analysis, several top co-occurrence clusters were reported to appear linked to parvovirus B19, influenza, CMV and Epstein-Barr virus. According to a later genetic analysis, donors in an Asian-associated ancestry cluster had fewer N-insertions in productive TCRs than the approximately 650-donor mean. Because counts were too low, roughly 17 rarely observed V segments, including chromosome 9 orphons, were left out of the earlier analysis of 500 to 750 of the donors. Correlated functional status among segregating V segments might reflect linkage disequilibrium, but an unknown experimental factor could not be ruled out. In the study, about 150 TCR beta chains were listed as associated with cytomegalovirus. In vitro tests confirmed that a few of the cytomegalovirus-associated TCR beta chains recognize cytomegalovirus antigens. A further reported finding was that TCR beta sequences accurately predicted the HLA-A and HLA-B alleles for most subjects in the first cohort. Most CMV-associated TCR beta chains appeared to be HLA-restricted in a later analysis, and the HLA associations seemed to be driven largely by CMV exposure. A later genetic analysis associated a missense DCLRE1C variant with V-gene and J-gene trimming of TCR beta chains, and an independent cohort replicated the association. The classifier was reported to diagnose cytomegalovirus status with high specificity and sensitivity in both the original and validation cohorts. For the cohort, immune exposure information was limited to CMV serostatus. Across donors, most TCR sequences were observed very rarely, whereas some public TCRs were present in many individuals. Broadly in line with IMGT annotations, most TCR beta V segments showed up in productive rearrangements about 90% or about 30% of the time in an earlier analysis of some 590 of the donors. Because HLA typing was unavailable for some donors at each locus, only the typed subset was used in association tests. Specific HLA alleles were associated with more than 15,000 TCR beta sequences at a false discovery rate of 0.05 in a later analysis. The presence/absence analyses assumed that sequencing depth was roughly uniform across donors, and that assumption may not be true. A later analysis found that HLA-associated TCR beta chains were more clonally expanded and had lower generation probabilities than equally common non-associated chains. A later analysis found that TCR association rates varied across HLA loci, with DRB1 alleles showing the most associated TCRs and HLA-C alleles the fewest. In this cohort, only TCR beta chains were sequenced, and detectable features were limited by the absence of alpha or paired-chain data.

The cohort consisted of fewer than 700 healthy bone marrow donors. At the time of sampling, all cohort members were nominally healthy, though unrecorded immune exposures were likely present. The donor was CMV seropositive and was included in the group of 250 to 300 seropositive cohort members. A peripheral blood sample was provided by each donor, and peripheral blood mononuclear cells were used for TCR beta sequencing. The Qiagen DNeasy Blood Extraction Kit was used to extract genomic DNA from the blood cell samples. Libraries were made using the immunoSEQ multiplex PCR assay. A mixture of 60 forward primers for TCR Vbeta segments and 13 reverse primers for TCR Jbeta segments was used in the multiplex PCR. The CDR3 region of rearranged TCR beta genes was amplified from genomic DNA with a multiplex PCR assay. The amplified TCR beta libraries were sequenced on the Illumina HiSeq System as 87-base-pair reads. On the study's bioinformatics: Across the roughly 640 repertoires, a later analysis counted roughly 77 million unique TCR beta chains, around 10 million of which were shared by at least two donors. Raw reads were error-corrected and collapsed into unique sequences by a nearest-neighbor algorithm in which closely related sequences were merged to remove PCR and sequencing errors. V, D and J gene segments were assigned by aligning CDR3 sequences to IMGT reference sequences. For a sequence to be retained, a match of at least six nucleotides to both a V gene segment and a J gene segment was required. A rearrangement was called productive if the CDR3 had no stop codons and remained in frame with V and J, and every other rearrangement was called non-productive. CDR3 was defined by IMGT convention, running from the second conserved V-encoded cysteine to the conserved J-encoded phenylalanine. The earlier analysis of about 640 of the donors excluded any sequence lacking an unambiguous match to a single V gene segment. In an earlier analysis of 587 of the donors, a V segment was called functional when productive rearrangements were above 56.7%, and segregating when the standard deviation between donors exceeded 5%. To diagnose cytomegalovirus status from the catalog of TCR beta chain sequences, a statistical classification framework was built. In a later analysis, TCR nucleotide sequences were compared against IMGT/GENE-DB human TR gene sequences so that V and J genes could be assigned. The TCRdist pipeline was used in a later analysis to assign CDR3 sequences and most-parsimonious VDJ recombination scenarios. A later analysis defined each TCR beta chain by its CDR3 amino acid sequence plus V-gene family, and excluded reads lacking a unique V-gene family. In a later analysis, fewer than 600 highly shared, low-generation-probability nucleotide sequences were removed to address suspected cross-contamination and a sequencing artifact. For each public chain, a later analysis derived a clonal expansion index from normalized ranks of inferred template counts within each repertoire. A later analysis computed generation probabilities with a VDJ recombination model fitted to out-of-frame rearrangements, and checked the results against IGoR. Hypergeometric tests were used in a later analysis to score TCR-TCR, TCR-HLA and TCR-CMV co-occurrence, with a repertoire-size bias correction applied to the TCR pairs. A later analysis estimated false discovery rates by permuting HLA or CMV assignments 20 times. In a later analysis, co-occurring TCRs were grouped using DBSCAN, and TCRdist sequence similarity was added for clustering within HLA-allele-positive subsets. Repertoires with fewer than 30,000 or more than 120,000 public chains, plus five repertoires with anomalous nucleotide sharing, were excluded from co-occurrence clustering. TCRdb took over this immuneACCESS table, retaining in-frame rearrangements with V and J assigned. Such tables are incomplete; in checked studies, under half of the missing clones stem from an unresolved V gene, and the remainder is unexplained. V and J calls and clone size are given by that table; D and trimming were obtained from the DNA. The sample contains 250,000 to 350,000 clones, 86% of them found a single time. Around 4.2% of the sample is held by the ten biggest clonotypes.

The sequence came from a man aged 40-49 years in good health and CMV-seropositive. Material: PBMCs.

The CDR3 corresponds to CASSDTQGAATQYF. The sequenced DNA: TGTGCCAGCAGCGACACACAGGGGGCCGCTACGCAGTATTTT. The chain is made from TRBV7-9 and TRBJ2-3, and TRBD1 aligns with 9 junction nucleotides. CDR1 is given as SEHNR and CDR2 as FQNEAQ, both from the germline V gene (reference sequence). V ends up 5 bases short and J 8 bases short, with an unmatched junction base count of 8. The CDR3 contains 14 residues, cysteine and phenylalanine counted. This entry keeps only the CDR3 DNA: 42 bases, framed from base 1.